These 17 T cell receptor beta chains were sequenced from one sample in a study of cytomegalovirus exposure and HLA in healthy donors. Data came from immunoSEQ multiplex PCR; TCRdb stores just in-frame clones and leaves some out. The sample holds about 120,000 clones, roughly 89% seen once. The sequenced sample consisted of PBMCs. The receptors here all came from a woman aged 18-30 years in good health and CMV-seronegative.

This clone has a single count. The gene calls are TRBV27 and TRBJ2-7, with D tentatively TRBD1 (5 bases). V lost 2 bases, J lost 9 bases, and 20 bases lay in between. The CDR3 runs to 15 residues. Germline lookup yields CDR1 MNHEY and CDR2 SMNVEV (reference sequence). Here the CDR3 DNA reads TGTGCCAGCAGTTTAACAGGACGCCCAGTTTTCGTGCAGTACTTC. Translating it yields CASSLTGRPVFVQYF.

The rearrangement links TRBV29-1 to TRBJ2-3; D possibly corresponds to TRBD2 (5 bases). The CDR3 totals 14 residues. Germline CDR1 SQVTM, CDR2 ANQGSEA. V lost 7 bases and J lost 0, with 14 bases in between. The CDR3 DNA follows: TGCAGCGCTAGGCGGGCTACTAGCACAGATACGCAGTATTTT. Protein sequence: CSARRATSTDTQYF.

CDR3 amino acids: CASSMLTSVNTGELFF. The CDR3 DNA is TGTGCCAGTAGTATGTTGACTAGCGTGAACACCGGGGAGCTGTTTTTT. V usage is TRBV19 and J usage is TRBJ2-2; 8 positions match TRBD2. The trim removed 3 bases at V and 1 base at J, leaving 4 bases unmatched. CDR1 and CDR2 (germline): LNHDA, SQIVND (reference sequence). The CDR3 runs to 16 residues.

The rearrangement links TRBV27 to TRBJ2-7; D is unresolved. The germline gives CDR1 MNHEY, CDR2 SMNVEV (reference sequence). Trimming shortened V by 2 bases and J by 2 bases, and 7 bases separated the two germline ends. There are 13 residues in the CDR3. The CDR3 reads CASSLDLTYEQYF. CDR3 bases: TGTGCCAGCAGTTTAGACTTAACCTACGAGCAGTACTTC.

The V call is TRBV4-1, the J call TRBJ2-6; 7 positions agree with TRBD1. The junction had 7 bases not matched to a gene; V was cut back by 2 bases and J by 0 bases. The germline CDR1 and CDR2 sequences are MGHRA and YSYEKL. This CDR3 has 18 residues. CDR3 in amino acids: CASSQWDSKYSGANVLTF. Here the CDR3 DNA reads TGCGCCAGCAGCCAATGGGACAGTAAATACTCTGGGGCCAACGTCCTGACTTTC.

The rearrangement uses TRBV13 and TRBJ2-7; D gene ambiguous. The V gene lost 4 bases and the J gene lost 2 bases, with 24 bases spanning the gap. Germline V gene data show CDR1 as PRHDT and CDR2 as FYEKMQ (reference sequence). The CDR3 has 18 residues. CDR3 nucleotide sequence: TGTGCCAGCAGCTCCCGAAGTCCTCTACTAACGACGACCTACGAGCAGTACTTC. Encoded protein: CASSSRSPLLTTTYEQYF. Full variable domain (rest looked up from reference TRBV13 and TRBJ2-7): AAGVIQSPRHLIKEKRETATLKCYPIPRHDTVYWYQQGPGQDPQFLISFYEKMQSDKGSIPDRFSAQQFSDYHSELNMSSLELGDSALYFCASSSRSPLLTTTYEQYFGPGTRLTVT.

The V gene is TRBV6-5, the J gene TRBJ2-1, with D maybe TRBD1 (6 bases). V was cut by 10 bases and J by 8 bases, with 18 bases left in between. The CDR3 consists of 13 residues. Germline values: CDR1 MNHEY, CDR2 SVGAGI. DNA of the CDR3: TGTGCCACCCGCGGGCAGGGGAACGATGAGCAGTTCTTC. Its translation is CATRGQGNDEQFF.

The genes are TRBV18 and TRBJ1-2; 7 nucleotides align to TRBD1. The length of the CDR3 is 14 residues. V shed 2 bases and J 8 bases; nucleotides not matched to a gene: 8. The V gene's germline CDR1 is KGHSH and CDR2 LQKENI. CDR3 sequence (DNA): TGTGCCAGCTCACCATCTCGACAGGGAAAGGGCTACACCTTC. Amino acids: CASSPSRQGKGYTF.

The chain uses TRBV14 and TRBJ1-1; 8 bases match TRBD1. J was trimmed by 0 bases and V by 5 bases; bases with no gene match: 2. The CDR3 length is 14 residues. CDR1 is SGHDN and CDR2 is FVKESK in the germline V gene. The CDR3 protein is CASSYRGMNTEAFF. The CDR3, as DNA: TGTGCCAGCAGCTACAGGGGGATGAACACTGAAGCTTTCTTT.

The chain recombines TRBV4-1 with TRBJ1-4; D unresolved. The germline gives CDR1 MGHRA, CDR2 YSYEKL. The CDR3 has 15 residues. Trimming took off 1 base at V and 1 base at J, with 7 bases between the two ends. As DNA, the CDR3 is TGCGCCAGCAGCCAAGTCGCAGTAACTAATGAAAAACTGTTTTTT. Translating gives CASSQVAVTNEKLFF.

V and J are TRBV7-8 and TRBJ2-2, with TRBD1 matching over 7 bases. CDR3 length: 14 residues. In germline, CDR1 is SGHVS, CDR2 FQNEAQ. V was pared by 5 bases and J by 4 bases, with 4 bases of the junction left unmatched. CDR3 nucleotide sequence: TGTGCCAGCAGCCCGGACAGGACCACCGGGGAGCTGTTTTTT. It is translated as CASSPDRTTGELFF.

The genes are TRBV5-6 and TRBJ2-7; 9 nucleotides line up with TRBD1. Trimming took 4 bases from V and 2 from J; bases not matched to a gene: 4. CDR1 is SGHDT and CDR2 is YYEEEE in the germline V gene. The CDR3 covers 14 residues. The DNA for the CDR3 is TGTGCCAGCAGCCTCAGGACAGGGGCCTACGAGCAGTACTTC. The encoded protein is CASSLRTGAYEQYF.

The V call is TRBV5-1, the J call TRBJ2-7, with 8 bases that match TRBD1. V was pared by 8 bases and J by 4 bases, with 14 bases of the junction left unmatched. The CDR3 extends over 15 amino acids. Germline loops: CDR1 SGHRS, CDR2 YFSETQ. This CDR3 is CASKTGVFIDYEQYF. In nucleotides, the CDR3 is TGCGCCAGTAAGACAGGGGTCTTTATAGATTACGAGCAGTACTTC.

The chain has TRBV7-9 and TRBJ2-1; D uncertain. The CDR3 sequence is 12 residues long. Trimming left V 1 base short and J 6 bases short, with 4 bases between. CDR1 SEHNR and CDR2 FQNEAQ come from the germline V gene (reference sequence). CDR3 region: CASSLGSNEQFF. CDR3 DNA: TGTGCCAGCAGCTTAGGCAGCAATGAGCAGTTCTTC.

A single count supports this clone. The chain is built from TRBV6-5 and TRBJ2-4; 12 bases align to TRBD2. V lost 3 bases to trimming and J lost 8 bases; unmatched junction nucleotides: 8. The CDR3 is 16 residues long. Germline CDR1 and CDR2: MNHEY and SVGAGI. CDR3 coding DNA: TGTGCCAGCAGTTATTCGACTAGCGGGAGTTTAGACATTCAGTACTTC. Residues: CASSYSTSGSLDIQYF.

This clone was observed once. The chain uses TRBV19 and TRBJ1-2, with 10 bases that match TRBD1. The CDR3 has 16 residues. J lost 3 bases, V lost 9 bases, and 13 bases had no gene match. Germline V gene lookup returns CDR1 LNHDA and CDR2 SQIVND (reference sequence). In DNA, the CDR3 is TGTGCCAGCCTTGAGACAGGGGGCGCGAAGTACTATGGCTACACCTTC. Translated: CASLETGGAKYYGYTF.

This chain joins TRBV15 and TRBJ1-2; no firm D call. V lost 1 base, J lost 8 bases, and 11 bases lay in between. CDR1 and CDR2 from the germline V gene are LNHNV and YYDKDF (reference sequence). The CDR3 is 13 residues long. Written as DNA, the CDR3 is TGTGCCACCAGCAGAGCAAACAGTAGGGGCTACACCTTC. It is translated as CATSRANSRGYTF.